This T cell receptor (beta chain) was identified in a study of tumor-infiltrating lymphocytes in primary liver carcinoma. Turning to the study itself: Patients were both men and women, whose ages ran from 30 to 69 years. All lesions had stage T1-T3 N0M0 and roughly 4 to 11 cm widths.

The template, 450 to 650 ng total RNA, yielded TCR beta cDNA made with a constant-region primer. Three nested multiplex PCR rounds of slightly modified ARM-PCR generated TCR beta libraries. Each CDR3 protein is one row after TCRdb ran MiXCR on the multiplex PCR reads. The profile shows some 64,000 distinct CDR3 sequences, over 60% of them singletons. Without any cell sorting, about 20-32 mg of bulk tissue yielded co-extracted RNA and DNA. This clonotype has a count of ten or more. Antigen unknown. Findings and caveats of the study: With p = 0.039, the top-250-clone fraction in tumors significantly exceeded that in blood.

Sequenced material: liver tumor tissue from sampling region 4. Subset specified: tumor region T4, right-lateral pole. The source is a man between 40 and 49 years old with primary liver carcinoma and hepatitis B virus infection.

This CDR3 reads CASSLSGVGEKLFF. In DNA form, the CDR3 reads TGTGCCAGCAGTTTAAGTGGGGTTGGTGAAAAACTGTTTTTT. The chain employs TRBV12-3 or TRBV12-4 and TRBJ1-4; D call uncertain. The germline V and J ends were trimmed by 2 bases and 7 bases, with 11 bases remaining between them. CDR3 length equals 14 residues.